The 4 T cell receptor beta chains below come from one sample, sequenced in a study of blood T cell repertoires in COVID-19. Using immunoSEQ multiplex PCR, the repertoire was profiled, and TCRdb retains in-frame clones only, with some absent. The sample lists about 94,000 clones; approximately 87% were seen once. Sequencing was done on a sample of peripheral blood. The receptors come from a human donor with acute or convalescent COVID-19. The donor label of this sample is uncertain.

The chain is built from TRBV18 and TRBJ2-7, with TRBD1 as a possible D gene (6 bases). Looked up from germline, CDR1 is KGHSH and CDR2 is LQKENI. V lost 3 bases to trimming and J lost 3 bases, with 15 bases between them. The length of the CDR3 is 15 residues. The DNA of the CDR3 is TGTGCCAGCTCACCCGGAACAGGGCTAGGCTACGAGCAGTACTTC. Its protein product is CASSPGTGLGYEQYF.

The chain joins TRBV7-2 to TRBJ2-4, with TRBD2 matching over 11 bases. J gave up 0 bases and V 5 bases, and 9 bases lay outside the gene matches. Germline values: CDR1 SGHTA, CDR2 FQGNSA. CDR3 length: 18 amino acids. CDR3 residues: CASSTGTSGLLAKNIQYF. In nucleotides, the CDR3 is TGTGCCAGCAGCACCGGGACTAGCGGACTACTAGCCAAAAACATTCAGTACTTC.

Turning to this clone: This same CDR3 is encoded by further DNA sequences in the sample. The genes are TRBV18 and TRBJ1-1, with D possibly matching TRBD1 (5 bases). Germline V lookup: CDR1 KGHSH, CDR2 LQKENI. Trimming removed 3 bases at V and 1 base at J, with 9 bases between. The CDR3 is made up of 14 amino acids. The CDR3 region is CASSPQQENTEAFF. The DNA for the CDR3 is TGTGCCAGCTCACCCCAACAGGAGAACACTGAAGCTTTCTTT. Full variable domain (remainder filled in from reference TRBV18 and TRBJ1-1): NAGVMQNPRHLVRRRGQEARLRCSPMKGHSHVYWYRQLPEEGLKFMVYLQKENIIDESGMPKERFSAEFPKEGPSILRIQQVVRGDSAAYFCASSPQQENTEAFFGQGTRLTVV.

The chain uses TRBV30 and TRBJ1-3, with a tentative D call TRBD1 (5 bases). Germline loops: CDR1 GTSNPN, CDR2 SVGIG (reference sequence). The CDR3 covers 14 residues. V was clipped by 3 bases and J by 4 bases, with 13 bases between them. The CDR3 nucleotides read TGTGCCTGGAGCCGCGGGGCAGGGGGAAACACCATATATTTT. Protein product: CAWSRGAGGNTIYF.